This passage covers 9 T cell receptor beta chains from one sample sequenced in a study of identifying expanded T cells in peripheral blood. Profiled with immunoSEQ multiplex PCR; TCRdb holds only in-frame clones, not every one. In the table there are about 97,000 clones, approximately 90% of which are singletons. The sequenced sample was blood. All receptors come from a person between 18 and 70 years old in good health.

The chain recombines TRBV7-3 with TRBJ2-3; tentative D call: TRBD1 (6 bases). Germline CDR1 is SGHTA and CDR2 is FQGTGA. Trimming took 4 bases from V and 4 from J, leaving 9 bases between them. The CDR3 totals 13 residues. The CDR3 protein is CASSSNRADTQYF. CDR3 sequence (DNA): TGTGCCAGCAGCTCAAACAGGGCAGATACGCAGTATTTT.

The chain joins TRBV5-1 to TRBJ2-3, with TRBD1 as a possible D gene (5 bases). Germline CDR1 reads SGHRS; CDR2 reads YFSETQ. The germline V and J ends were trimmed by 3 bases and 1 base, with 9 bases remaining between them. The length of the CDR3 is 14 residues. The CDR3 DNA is TGCGCCAGCAGCTGGGCACAGGGCACAGATACGCAGTATTTT. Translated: CASSWAQGTDTQYF. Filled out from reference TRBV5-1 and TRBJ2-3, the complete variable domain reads KAGVTQTPRYLIKTRGQQVTLSCSPISGHRSVSWYQQTPGQGLQFLFEYFSETQRNKGNFPGRFSGRQFSNSRSEMNVSTLELGDSALYLCASSWAQGTDTQYFGPGTRLTVL.

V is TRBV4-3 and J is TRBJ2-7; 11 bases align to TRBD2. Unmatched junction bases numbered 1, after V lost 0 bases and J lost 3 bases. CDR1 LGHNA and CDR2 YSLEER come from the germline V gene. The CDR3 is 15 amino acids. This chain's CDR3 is CASSQELAGGYEQYF. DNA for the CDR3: TGCGCCAGCAGCCAAGAGCTAGCGGGGGGCTACGAGCAGTACTTC.

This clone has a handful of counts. DNA of the CDR3: TGTGCCAGCAGCCAAGGTATCGGGGGCCTCCAGAGGGGCTACACCTTC. Its translation: CASSQGIGGLQRGYTF. V usage is TRBV7-6 and J usage is TRBJ1-2, with D tentatively TRBD1 (6 bases). V was shortened by 5 bases and J by 8 bases, with 24 bases between the two germline ends. Germline V gene lookup returns CDR1 SGHVS and CDR2 FNYEAQ. The CDR3 contains 16 residues.

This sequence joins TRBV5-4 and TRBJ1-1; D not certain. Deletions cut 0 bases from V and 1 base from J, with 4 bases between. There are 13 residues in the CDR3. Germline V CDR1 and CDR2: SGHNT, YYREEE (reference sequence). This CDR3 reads CASSLGRNTEAFF. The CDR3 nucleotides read TGTGCCAGCAGCTTGGGGCGGAACACTGAAGCTTTCTTT.

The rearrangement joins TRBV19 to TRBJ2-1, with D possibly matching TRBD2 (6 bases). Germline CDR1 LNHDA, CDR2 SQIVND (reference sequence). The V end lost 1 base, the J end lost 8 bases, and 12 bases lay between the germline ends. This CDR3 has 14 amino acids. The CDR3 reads CASSIGVTGDEQFF. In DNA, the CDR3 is TGTGCCAGTAGTATAGGGGTGACGGGGGATGAGCAGTTCTTC.

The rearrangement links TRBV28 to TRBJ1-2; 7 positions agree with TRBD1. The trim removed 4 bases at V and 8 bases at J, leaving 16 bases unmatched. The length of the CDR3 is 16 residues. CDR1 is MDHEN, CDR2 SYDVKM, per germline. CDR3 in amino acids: CASSSIDRADTGGYTF. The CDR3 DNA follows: TGTGCCAGCAGTTCCATAGACAGGGCGGATACGGGGGGCTACACCTTC.

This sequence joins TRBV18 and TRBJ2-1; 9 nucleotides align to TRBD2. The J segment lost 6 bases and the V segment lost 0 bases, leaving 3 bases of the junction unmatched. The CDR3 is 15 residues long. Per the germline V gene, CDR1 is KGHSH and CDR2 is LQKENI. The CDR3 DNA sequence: TGTGCCAGCTCACCACCGGGACTAGCCCTCAATGAGCAGTTCTTC. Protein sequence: CASSPPGLALNEQFF.

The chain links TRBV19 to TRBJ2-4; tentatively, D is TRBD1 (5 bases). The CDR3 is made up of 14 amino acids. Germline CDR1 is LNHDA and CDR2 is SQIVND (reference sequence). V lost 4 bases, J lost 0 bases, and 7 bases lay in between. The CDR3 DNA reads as TGTGCCAGTAGTAGACAGCTAGCCAAAAACATTCAGTACTTC. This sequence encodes CASSRQLAKNIQYF.